The next 13 T cell receptor beta chains were all read from a single sample in a study of technical replicates of blood from a few donors (TCRdb year 2017). Library prep was done by the immunoSEQ multiplex PCR assay. Imported from immuneACCESS, the table was reduced by TCRdb to in-frame sequences with V and J called. These copies leave out some clones; in studies compared against another copy, an unresolved V gene accounts for under half, and the cause of the remainder is not known. This sample lists about 73,000 clones; 90% were detected once. 4.7% of the sample is in the top ten clones. Sequenced: PBMCs. The origin of the receptors is a human donor in good health. Some clones in this sample may be carry-over from other donors' samples.

The V gene is TRBV5-5, the J gene TRBJ1-2, with 8 bases that match TRBD1. Germline CDR1 is SGHKS and CDR2 is YYEKEE (reference sequence). V lost 4 bases to trimming and J lost 8 bases; unmatched junction nucleotides: 16. The CDR3 extends over 16 amino acids. CDR3 in amino acids: CASSPAEAGGVWGYTF. DNA of the CDR3: TGTGCCAGCAGCCCGGCGGAGGCAGGGGGCGTGTGGGGCTACACCTTC.

The chain employs TRBV4-1 and TRBJ2-5, with TRBD2 as a possible D gene (5 bases). This CDR3 contains 16 residues. With 1 base removed from V and 2 bases from J, the gap between germline ends came to 14 bases. Germline CDR1 MGHRA, CDR2 YSYEKL. As DNA, the CDR3 is TGCGCCAGCAGCCAAGGAGGGATAGGAGATCAAGAGACCCAGTACTTC. Its protein product is CASSQGGIGDQETQYF.

The rearrangement uses TRBV6-1 and TRBJ1-1; D might be TRBD1 (6 bases). Germline CDR1 and CDR2: MNHNS and SASEGT. V shed 7 bases and J shed 8 bases, with 23 bases lying between them. The CDR3 length is 15 residues. The CDR3 bases are TGTGCCAGCATCTGGCCGTCCAGCCCGGGACAAGAAGCTTTCTTT. Amino acids: CASIWPSSPGQEAFF.

This clone appeared once. The rearrangement joins TRBV6-5 to TRBJ1-1, with D unresolved. From germline, CDR1 is MNHEY and CDR2 SVGAGI. The length of the CDR3 is 13 residues. The V end lost 2 bases, the J end lost 5 bases, and 9 bases lay between the germline ends. The CDR3 sequence is CASSYTTRTEAFF. The CDR3 bases are TGTGCCAGCAGTTACACGACGCGGACTGAAGCTTTCTTT.

DNA for the CDR3: TGCGCCAGCAGCTCGGGACTGCTGAACACTGAAGCTTTCTTT. Amino acid sequence: CASSSGLLNTEAFF. The chain couples TRBV5-1 to TRBJ1-1, with a possible D match to TRBD1 (5 bases). With 3 bases removed from V and 0 bases from J, the gap between germline ends came to 9 bases. The CDR3 runs to 14 residues. From germline, CDR1 is SGHRS and CDR2 YFSETQ. The entire variable domain, with the rest obtained from reference TRBV5-1 and TRBJ1-1, is as follows: KAGVTQTPRYLIKTRGQQVTLSCSPISGHRSVSWYQQTPGQGLQFLFEYFSETQRNKGNFPGRFSGRQFSNSRSEMNVSTLELGDSALYLCASSSGLLNTEAFFGQGTRLTVV.

CDR3 region: CASSLAVPGLVRETQYF. Written as DNA, the CDR3 is TGCGCCAGCAGCTTGGCCGTCCCAGGACTGGTCCGAGAGACCCAGTACTTC. J is TRBJ2-5 and V is TRBV5-1, with D tentatively TRBD2 (5 bases). Trimming took 0 bases from V and 4 from J, leaving 19 bases between them. The V gene's germline CDR1 is SGHRS and CDR2 YFSETQ. The CDR3 has 17 residues. Variable domain in full (rest from reference TRBV5-1 and TRBJ2-5): KAGVTQTPRYLIKTRGQQVTLSCSPISGHRSVSWYQQTPGQGLQFLFEYFSETQRNKGNFPGRFSGRQFSNSRSEMNVSTLELGDSALYLCASSLAVPGLVRETQYFGPGTRLLVL.

The chain uses TRBV19 and TRBJ2-2; the D gene is possibly TRBD1 (6 bases). The V end lost 8 bases, the J end lost 3 bases, and 16 bases lay between the germline ends. Germline CDR1 LNHDA, CDR2 SQIVND (reference sequence). This CDR3 is built from 15 residues. The CDR3 DNA follows: TGTGCCAGTTATACCGGGACATCGGACACCGGGGAGCTGTTTTTT. Translation gives CASYTGTSDTGELFF. Supplemented by reference TRBV19 and TRBJ2-2, the full variable domain reads DGGITQSPKYLFRKEGQNVTLSCEQNLNHDAMYWYRQDPGQGLRLIYYSQIVNDFQKGDIAEGYSVSREKKESFPLTVTSAQKNPTAFYLCASYTGTSDTGELFFGEGSRLTVL.

This chain uses TRBV5-1 with TRBJ2-2, with a weak D call TRBD2 (5 bases). V shed 0 bases and J shed 5 bases, with 11 bases lying between them. The CDR3 runs 15 residues. Germline V gene data show CDR1 as SGHRS and CDR2 as YFSETQ. The CDR3 bases are TGCGCCAGCAGCTTGGTCGGGGAAGGAACCGGGGAGCTGTTTTTT. It translates to CASSLVGEGTGELFF.

The chain combines TRBV4-3 with TRBJ2-3; 8 nucleotides agree with TRBD2. The V gene's germline CDR1 is LGHNA and CDR2 YSLEER. V lost 2 bases and J lost 1; bases outside the gene matches: 8. CDR3 size: 17 residues. The CDR3 loop is CASSQNFPGLGTDTQYF. CDR3 coding DNA: TGCGCCAGCAGCCAAAACTTCCCGGGACTAGGCACAGATACGCAGTATTTT.

This clone came up once. The V call is TRBV6-6, the J call TRBJ2-1, with D tentatively TRBD2 (7 bases). Per germline, CDR1 MNHNY and CDR2 SVGAGI (reference sequence). The V gene lost 10 bases and the J gene lost 4 bases, with 17 bases spanning the gap. The CDR3 has 14 amino acids. CDR3 coding DNA: TGTGCCACCGGCGGGGGCAACACTTACAATGAGCAGTTCTTC. Encoded protein: CATGGGNTYNEQFF.

The table lists this clone with a count of one. The V and J genes are TRBV7-2 and TRBJ2-3, with TRBD2 matching 13 bases. Per the germline V gene, CDR1 is SGHTA and CDR2 is FQGNSA. With V trimmed by 3 bases and J by 5 bases, 5 bases remained unmatched. CDR3 length: 16 residues. Here the CDR3 reads CASSFTSGRAEDTQYF. DNA for the CDR3: TGTGCCAGCAGCTTTACTAGCGGGAGGGCTGAAGATACGCAGTATTTT.

The chain joins TRBV7-9 to TRBJ2-7; no clear D. CDR3 length: 12 residues. The V gene lost 5 bases and the J gene lost 5 bases, with 10 bases spanning the gap. Germline CDR1 reads SEHNR; CDR2 reads FQNEAQ (reference sequence). CDR3 coding DNA: TGTGCCAGCAGCGCACTGGCGGACGAGCAGTACTTC. Amino acid sequence: CASSALADEQYF. Variable domain in full (rest from reference TRBV7-9 and TRBJ2-7): DTGVSQNPRHKITKRGQNVTFRCDPISEHNRLYWYRQTLGQGPEFLTYFQNEAQLEKSRLLSDRFSAERPKGSFSTLEIQRTEQGDSAMYLCASSALADEQYFGPGTRLTVT.

The J gene is TRBJ2-7, the V gene TRBV7-6, with D tentatively TRBD2 (5 bases). Germline-derived CDR1 and CDR2 are SGHVS and FNYEAQ. The CDR3 totals 14 residues. V was trimmed by 1 base and J by 3 bases, leaving 10 bases between them. CDR3: CASSLVPGIYEQYF. As DNA, the CDR3 is TGTGCCAGCAGCTTAGTCCCGGGAATCTACGAGCAGTACTTC.